This T cell receptor (beta chain) emerged from a study of T cell responses to AZD1222 COVID-19 vaccine. Study results and caveats: Repertoires were sampled only after the peak T cell response. Seropositivity was recorded at baseline in only a handful of AZD1222 recipients. Variant regions that are unmutated are reportedly the target of nearly half of spike-specific TCRs.

The table came from immunoSEQ multiplex PCR; TCRdb's copy has only in-frame clones and leaves some out. The table lists about 100,000 clones, approximately 88% of them singletons, with about 8.7% in the top ten. V gave up 4 bases and J gave up 6 bases, with 12 bases separating them. Germline values: CDR1 SGHAT, CDR2 FQNNGV. This CDR3 is built from 13 residues. In its sample, this clone was seen a few times. The antigen is unknown. J is TRBJ1-2 and V is TRBV11-2; D gene unclear. The receptor was derived from an adult in good health. The input for sequencing was peripheral blood, taken on day 0 of AZD1222 vaccination. The CDR3 DNA follows: TGTGCCAGCAGCTCAAGATTTACGGATGGCTACACCTTC. Translating it yields CASSSRFTDGYTF.